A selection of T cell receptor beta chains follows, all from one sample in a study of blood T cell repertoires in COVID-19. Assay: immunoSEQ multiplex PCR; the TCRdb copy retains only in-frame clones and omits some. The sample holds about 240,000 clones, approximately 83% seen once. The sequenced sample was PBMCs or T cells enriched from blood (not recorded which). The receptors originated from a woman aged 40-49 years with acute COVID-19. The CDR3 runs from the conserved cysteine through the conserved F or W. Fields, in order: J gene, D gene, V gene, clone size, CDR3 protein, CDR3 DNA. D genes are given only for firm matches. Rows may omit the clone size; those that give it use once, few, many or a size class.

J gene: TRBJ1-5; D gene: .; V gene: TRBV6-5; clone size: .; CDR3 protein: CASSPQGGSQPQHF; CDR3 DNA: TGTGCCAGCAGTCCACAGGGAGGGTCTCAGCCCCAGCATTTT
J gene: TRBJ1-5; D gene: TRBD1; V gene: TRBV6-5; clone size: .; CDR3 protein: CASRGQGGGQPQHF; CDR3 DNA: TGTGCCAGCAGGGGACAGGGAGGGGGGCAGCCCCAGCATTTT
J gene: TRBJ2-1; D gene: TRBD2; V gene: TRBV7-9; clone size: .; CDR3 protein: CASSRSGRANEQFF; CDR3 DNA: TGTGCCAGCAGCCGTAGCGGGAGGGCCAATGAGCAGTTCTTC
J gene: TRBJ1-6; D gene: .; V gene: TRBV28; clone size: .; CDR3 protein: CASSLSGHNSPLHF; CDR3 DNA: TGTGCCAGCAGTTTATCAGGGCATAATTCACCCCTCCACTTT
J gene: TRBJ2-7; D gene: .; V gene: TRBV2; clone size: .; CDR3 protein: CASKVAGSYEQYF; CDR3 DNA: TGTGCCAGCAAAGTCGCGGGGTCCTACGAGCAGTACTTC
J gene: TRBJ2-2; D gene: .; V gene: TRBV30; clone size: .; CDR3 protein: CAWSRRANTGELFF; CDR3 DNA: TGTGCCTGGAGTCGGCGGGCGAACACCGGGGAGCTGTTTTTT
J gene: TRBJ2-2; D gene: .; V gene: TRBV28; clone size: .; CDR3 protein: CASSWGARTGELFF; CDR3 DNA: TGTGCCAGCAGTTGGGGAGCGAGGACCGGGGAGCTGTTTTTT
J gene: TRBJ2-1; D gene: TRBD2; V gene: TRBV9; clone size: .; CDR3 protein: CASSLRLAGAYNEQFF; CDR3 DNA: TGTGCCAGCAGCTTGCGACTAGCGGGAGCTTACAATGAGCAGTTCTTC
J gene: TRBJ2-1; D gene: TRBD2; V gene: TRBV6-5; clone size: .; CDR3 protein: CASSLRTSGNLDEQFF; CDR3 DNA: TGTGCCAGCAGTTTGCGGACTAGCGGGAATCTGGATGAGCAGTTCTTC
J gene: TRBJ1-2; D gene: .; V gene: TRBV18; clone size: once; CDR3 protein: CASSPDTAVNYGYTF; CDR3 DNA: TGTGCCAGCTCACCGGATACAGCCGTTAACTATGGCTACACCTTC
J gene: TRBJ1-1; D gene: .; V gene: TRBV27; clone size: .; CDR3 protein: CASSLSGVWNTEAFF; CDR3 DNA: TGTGCCAGCAGTTTATCCGGGGTCTGGAACACTGAAGCTTTCTTT
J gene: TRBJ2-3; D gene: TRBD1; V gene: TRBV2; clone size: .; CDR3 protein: CASTLAGTGGSPPADTQYF; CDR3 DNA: TGTGCCAGCACACTTGCCGGGACAGGGGGCTCCCCTCCGGCAGATACGCAGTATTTT
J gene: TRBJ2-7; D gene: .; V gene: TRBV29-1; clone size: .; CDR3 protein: CSVVGGAGGYEQYF; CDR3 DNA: TGCAGCGTTGTTGGGGGGGCCGGGGGTTACGAGCAGTACTTC
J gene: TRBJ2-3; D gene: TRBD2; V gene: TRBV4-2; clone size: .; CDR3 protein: CASSPGPGLAGVQTDTQYF; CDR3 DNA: TGTGCCAGCAGCCCCGGACCGGGACTAGCGGGAGTACAAACAGATACGCAGTATTTT
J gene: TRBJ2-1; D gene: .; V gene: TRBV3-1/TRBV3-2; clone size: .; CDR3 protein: CASSQVDSTYNEQFF; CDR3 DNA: TGTGCCAGCAGCCAGGTGGACTCAACCTACAATGAGCAGTTCTTC
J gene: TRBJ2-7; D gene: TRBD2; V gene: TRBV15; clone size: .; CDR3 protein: CATSRGTSGYYEQYF; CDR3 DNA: TGTGCCACCAGCAGAGGGACTAGCGGCTACTACGAGCAGTACTTC
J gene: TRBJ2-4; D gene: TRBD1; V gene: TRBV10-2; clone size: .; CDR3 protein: CASSGQKGARAKNIQYF; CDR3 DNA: TGCGCCAGCAGTGGTCAAAAGGGGGCGCGGGCCAAAAACATTCAGTACTTC
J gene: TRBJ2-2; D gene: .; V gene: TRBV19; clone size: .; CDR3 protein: CASSPQGRDTGELFF; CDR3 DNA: TGTGCCAGTAGTCCTCAGGGTAGGGACACCGGGGAGCTGTTTTTT
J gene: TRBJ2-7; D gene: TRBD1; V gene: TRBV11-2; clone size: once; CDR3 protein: CASSLTGTENYEQYF; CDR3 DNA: TGTGCCAGCAGCCTAACTGGGACAGAGAACTACGAGCAGTACTTC